The entry below describes one T cell receptor beta chain. Its target is not known. CD45RO-negative, CCR7-positively selected cells formed the naive CD8 fraction, excluding terminally differentiated effector memory CD45RA+ cells. This sample was taken from a study of shared clonotypes between healthy human individuals. Study-wide background: A donor's plate count was three for CD4 naive and three for CD4 memory; CD8 naive had two and CD8 memory one. Study results and limitations: The generation probabilities recorded for non-shared clonotypes fell below those of clonotypes shared by all four donors. Naive subsets generally had larger estimated richness than memory subsets.

At the deep level, the assay was run. TCRdb's table, derived via immunoSEQ multiplex PCR, lists solely in-frame clones and lacks some. The table includes 1.5 million to 2.5 million clones, over 85% detected once. The CDR3 covers 14 residues. The germline V and J ends were trimmed by 1 base and 4 bases, with 10 bases remaining between them. The germline V gene has CDR1 PRHDT and CDR2 FYEKMQ (reference sequence). The J gene is TRBJ1-2, the V gene TRBV13, with D possibly TRBD1 on 5 matching bases. Specimen: naive CD8+ T cells sorted from blood. The TCR originated in a young man in good health. The CDR3 spells CASSLAGSGYGYTF. The CDR3 DNA sequence: TGTGCCAGCAGCTTAGCAGGGAGCGGCTATGGCTACACCTTC.